This TCR beta chain was captured in a study of OX40 agonist ivuxolimab in advanced cancers. Turning to the study itself: Prior checkpoint blockade (anti-PD-1, anti-PD-L1 or anti-CTLA-4) was permitted; under 50% had it. Three patients responded partially, comprising one with hepatocellular carcinoma and two with cutaneous melanoma.

Trimming shortened V by 5 bases and J by 5 bases, and 16 bases separated the two germline ends. CDR1 KGHSH and CDR2 LQKENI come from the germline V gene. CDR3 length: 14 amino acids. Produced via immunoSEQ multiplex PCR; TCRdb's table is partial and in-frame only. The table lists around 79,000 clones, 65% to 90% of them singletons. Worth noting for this clone: Its antigen is unknown.

Findings and caveats of the study: Still undetermined is the antigen specificity of the expanded peripheral T cells. Expansion of clones was among the lowest in partial responders at 0.1-3.0 mg/kg.

Specimen: CD4+ or CD8+ T cells sorted from blood, collected in a trial of the OX40 agonist ivuxolimab. This clonotype was obtained from an adult with an advanced solid tumor such as melanoma, head and neck, liver or kidney cancer. The chain joins TRBV18 to TRBJ2-7; TRBD2 might be the D (5 bases). CDR3 residues: CASSIGGSGDEQYF. Written as DNA, the CDR3 is TGTGCCAGCTCAATCGGCGGGTCCGGGGACGAGCAGTACTTC.